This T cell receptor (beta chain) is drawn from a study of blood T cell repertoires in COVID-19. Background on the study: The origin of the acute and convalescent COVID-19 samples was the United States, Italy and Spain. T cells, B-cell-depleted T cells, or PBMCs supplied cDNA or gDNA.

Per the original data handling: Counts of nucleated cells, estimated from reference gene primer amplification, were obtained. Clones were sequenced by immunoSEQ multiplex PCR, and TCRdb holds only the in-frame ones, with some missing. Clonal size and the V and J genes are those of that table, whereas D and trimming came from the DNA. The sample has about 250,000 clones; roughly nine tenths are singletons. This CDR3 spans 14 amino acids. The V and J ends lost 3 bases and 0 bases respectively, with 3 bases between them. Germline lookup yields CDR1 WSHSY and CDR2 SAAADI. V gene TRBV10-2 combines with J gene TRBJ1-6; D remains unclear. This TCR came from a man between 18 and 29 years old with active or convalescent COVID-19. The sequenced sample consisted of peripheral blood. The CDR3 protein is CASSDSSYNSPLHF. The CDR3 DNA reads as TGCGCCAGCAGTGACAGCTCCTATAATTCACCCCTCCACTTT.